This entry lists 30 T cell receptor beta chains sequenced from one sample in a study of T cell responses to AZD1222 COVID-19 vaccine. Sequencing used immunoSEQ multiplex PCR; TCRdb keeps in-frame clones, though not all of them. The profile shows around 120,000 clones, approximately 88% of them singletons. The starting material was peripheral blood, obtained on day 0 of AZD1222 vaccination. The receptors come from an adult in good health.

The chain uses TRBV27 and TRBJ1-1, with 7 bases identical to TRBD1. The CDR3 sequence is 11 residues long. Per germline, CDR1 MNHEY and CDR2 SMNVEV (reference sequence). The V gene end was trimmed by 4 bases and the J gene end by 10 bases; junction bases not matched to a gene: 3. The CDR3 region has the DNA TGTGCCAGCAGTTCGACAGGGCCAGCTTTCTTT. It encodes CASSSTGPAFF.

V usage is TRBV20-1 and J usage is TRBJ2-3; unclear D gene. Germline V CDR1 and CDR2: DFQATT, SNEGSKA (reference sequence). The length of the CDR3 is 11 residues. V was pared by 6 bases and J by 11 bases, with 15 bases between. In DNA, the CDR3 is TGCAGTGCCCAAATAGTCCTCATGCAGTATTTT. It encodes CSAQIVLMQYF.

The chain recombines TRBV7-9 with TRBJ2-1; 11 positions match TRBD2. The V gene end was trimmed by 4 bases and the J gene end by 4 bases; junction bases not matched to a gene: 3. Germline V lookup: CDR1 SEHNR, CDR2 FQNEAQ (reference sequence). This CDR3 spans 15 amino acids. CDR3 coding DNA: TGTGCCAGCAGCTCCGGGACTAGCGGTTACAATGAGCAGTTCTTC. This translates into CASSSGTSGYNEQFF. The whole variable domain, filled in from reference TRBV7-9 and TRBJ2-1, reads DTGVSQNPRHKITKRGQNVTFRCDPISEHNRLYWYRQTLGQGPEFLTYFQNEAQLEKSRLLSDRFSAERPKGSFSTLEIQRTEQGDSAMYLCASSSGTSGYNEQFFGPGTRLTVL.

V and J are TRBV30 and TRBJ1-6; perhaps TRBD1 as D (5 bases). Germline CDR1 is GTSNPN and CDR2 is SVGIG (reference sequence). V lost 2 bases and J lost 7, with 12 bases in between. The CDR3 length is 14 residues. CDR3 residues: CAWSFDSLNSPLHF. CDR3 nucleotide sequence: TGTGCCTGGAGTTTCGACAGCTTGAATTCACCCCTCCACTTT.

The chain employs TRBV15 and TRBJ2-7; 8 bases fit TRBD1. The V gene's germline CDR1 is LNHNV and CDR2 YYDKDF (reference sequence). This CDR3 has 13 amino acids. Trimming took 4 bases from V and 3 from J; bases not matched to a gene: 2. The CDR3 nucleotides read TGTGCCACCAGCAACGACAGGGGCTACGAGCAGTACTTC. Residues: CATSNDRGYEQYF.

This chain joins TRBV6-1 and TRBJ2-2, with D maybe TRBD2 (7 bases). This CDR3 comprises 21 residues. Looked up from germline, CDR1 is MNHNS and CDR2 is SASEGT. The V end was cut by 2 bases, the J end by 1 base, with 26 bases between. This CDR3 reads CASSERALRGGVAGNTGELFF. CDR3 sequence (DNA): TGTGCCAGCAGTGAAAGGGCCCTCAGGGGAGGGGTAGCGGGGAACACCGGGGAGCTGTTTTTT.

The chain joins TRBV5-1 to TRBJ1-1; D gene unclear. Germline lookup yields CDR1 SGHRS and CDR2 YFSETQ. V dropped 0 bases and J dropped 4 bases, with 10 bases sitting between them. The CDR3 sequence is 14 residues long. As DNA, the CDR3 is TGCGCCAGCAGCTTGGAGGGATGGGGCACTGAAGCTTTCTTT. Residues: CASSLEGWGTEAFF.

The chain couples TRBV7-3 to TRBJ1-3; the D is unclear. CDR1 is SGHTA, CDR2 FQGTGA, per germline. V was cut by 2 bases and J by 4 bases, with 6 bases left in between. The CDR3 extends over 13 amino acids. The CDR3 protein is CASSLDKGNTIYF. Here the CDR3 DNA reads TGTGCCAGCAGCTTAGATAAGGGAAACACCATATATTTT.

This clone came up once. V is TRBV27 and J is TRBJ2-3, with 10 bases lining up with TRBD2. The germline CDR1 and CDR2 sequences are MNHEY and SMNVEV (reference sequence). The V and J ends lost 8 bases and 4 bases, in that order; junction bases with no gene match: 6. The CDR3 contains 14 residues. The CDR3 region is CASGSGRAADTQYF. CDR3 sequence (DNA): TGTGCCAGCGGGAGCGGGAGGGCCGCAGATACGCAGTATTTT.

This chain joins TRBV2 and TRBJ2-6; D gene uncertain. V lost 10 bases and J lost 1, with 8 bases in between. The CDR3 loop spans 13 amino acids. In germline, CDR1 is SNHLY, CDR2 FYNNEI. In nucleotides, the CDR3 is TGTGCCAAAACCCTATCTGGGGCCAACGTCCTGACTTTC. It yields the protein CAKTLSGANVLTF.

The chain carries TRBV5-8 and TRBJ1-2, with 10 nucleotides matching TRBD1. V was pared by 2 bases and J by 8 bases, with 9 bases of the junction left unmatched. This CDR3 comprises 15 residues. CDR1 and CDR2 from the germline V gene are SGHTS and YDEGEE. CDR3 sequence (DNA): TGTGCCAGCAGCTTTTTTCGGACAGGGGGAAGGGGCTACACCTTC. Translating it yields CASSFFRTGGRGYTF. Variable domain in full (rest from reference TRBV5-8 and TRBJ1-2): EAGVTQSPTHLIKTRGQQATLRCSPISGHTSVYWYQQALGLGLQFLLWYDEGEERNRGNFPPRFSGRQFPNYSSELNVNALELEDSALYLCASSFFRTGGRGYTFGSGTRLTVV.

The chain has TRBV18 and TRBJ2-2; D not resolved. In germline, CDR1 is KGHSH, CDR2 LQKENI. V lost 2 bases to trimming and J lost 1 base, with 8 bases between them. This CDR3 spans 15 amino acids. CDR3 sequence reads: CASSPRVENTGELFF. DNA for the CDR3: TGTGCCAGCTCACCAAGGGTGGAGAACACCGGGGAGCTGTTTTTT.

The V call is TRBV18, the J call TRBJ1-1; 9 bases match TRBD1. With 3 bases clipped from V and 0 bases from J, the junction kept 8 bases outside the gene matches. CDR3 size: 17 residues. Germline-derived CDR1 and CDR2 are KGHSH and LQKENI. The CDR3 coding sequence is TGTGCCAGCTCACCGTCACAGGGGGCCCTCATGAACACTGAAGCTTTCTTT. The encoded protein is CASSPSQGALMNTEAFF. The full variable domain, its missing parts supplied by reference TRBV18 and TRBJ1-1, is NAGVMQNPRHLVRRRGQEARLRCSPMKGHSHVYWYRQLPEEGLKFMVYLQKENIIDESGMPKERFSAEFPKEGPSILRIQQVVRGDSAAYFCASSPSQGALMNTEAFFGQGTRLTVV.

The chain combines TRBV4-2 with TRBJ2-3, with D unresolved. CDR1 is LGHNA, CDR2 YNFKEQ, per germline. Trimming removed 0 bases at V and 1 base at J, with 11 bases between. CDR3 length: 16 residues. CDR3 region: CASSQERLPGTDTQYF. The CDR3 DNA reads TGTGCCAGCAGCCAAGAAAGGCTACCCGGCACAGATACGCAGTATTTT.

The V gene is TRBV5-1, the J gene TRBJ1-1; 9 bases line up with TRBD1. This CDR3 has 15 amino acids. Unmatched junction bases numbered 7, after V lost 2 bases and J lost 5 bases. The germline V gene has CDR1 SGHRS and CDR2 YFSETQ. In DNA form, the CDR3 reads TGCGCCAGCAGCTTCCAGGGACAGGGCGAGACTGAAGCTTTCTTT. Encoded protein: CASSFQGQGETEAFF. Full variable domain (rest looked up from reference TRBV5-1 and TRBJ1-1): KAGVTQTPRYLIKTRGQQVTLSCSPISGHRSVSWYQQTPGQGLQFLFEYFSETQRNKGNFPGRFSGRQFSNSRSEMNVSTLELGDSALYLCASSFQGQGETEAFFGQGTRLTVV.

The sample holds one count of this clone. The DNA of the CDR3 is TGCGCCAGCAGCGGGGGACAGGGGAGCACTGAAGCTTTCTTT. It is translated as CASSGGQGSTEAFF. The rearrangement joins TRBV5-1 to TRBJ1-1; the match to TRBD1 covers 10 bases. V gave up 4 bases and J gave up 4 bases; unmatched junction bases: 4. CDR1 and CDR2 from the germline V gene are SGHRS and YFSETQ. The CDR3 consists of 14 residues.

The CDR3 bases are TGTGCCAGCAGCTTAGAGAAGGGACAGGGGGCGTATGGCTACACCTTC. It translates to CASSLEKGQGAYGYTF. J is TRBJ1-2 and V is TRBV11-2; 12 nucleotides align to TRBD1. Germline CDR1 reads SGHAT; CDR2 reads FQNNGV. This CDR3 is built from 16 residues. The V and J ends lost 0 bases and 5 bases, in that order; junction bases with no gene match: 4.

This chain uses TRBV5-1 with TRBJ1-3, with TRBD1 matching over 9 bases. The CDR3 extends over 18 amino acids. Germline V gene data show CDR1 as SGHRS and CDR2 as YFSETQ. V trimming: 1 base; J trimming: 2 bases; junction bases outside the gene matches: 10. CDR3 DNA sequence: TGCGCCAGCAGCTTGACGGCCGGGACAGGGAAGGCTGGAAACACCATATATTTT. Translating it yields CASSLTAGTGKAGNTIYF.

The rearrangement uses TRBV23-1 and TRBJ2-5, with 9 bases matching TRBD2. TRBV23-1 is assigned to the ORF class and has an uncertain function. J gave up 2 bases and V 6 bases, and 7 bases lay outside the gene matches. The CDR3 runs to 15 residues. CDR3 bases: TGCGCCAGCAGGCCCGAGCGGGGGGATCAAGAGACCCAGTACTTC. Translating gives CASRPERGDQETQYF.

CDR3 amino acids: CASSLGVMGRPYEQYF. CDR3 in DNA: TGTGCCAGCAGCTTAGGGGTTATGGGACGGCCCTACGAGCAGTACTTC. This chain links TRBV7-2 with TRBJ2-7; D assignment may be TRBD1 or TRBD2 (5 bases each). The V end lost 1 base, the J end lost 2 bases, and 15 bases lay between the germline ends. Germline V lookup: CDR1 SGHTA, CDR2 FQGNSA. CDR3 length: 16 amino acids.

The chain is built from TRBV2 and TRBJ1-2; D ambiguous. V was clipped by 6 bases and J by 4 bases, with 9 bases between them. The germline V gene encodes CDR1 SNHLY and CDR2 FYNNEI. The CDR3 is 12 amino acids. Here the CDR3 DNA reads TGTGCCAGCAGCGTGTTCAGCTATGGCTACACCTTC. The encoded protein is CASSVFSYGYTF.

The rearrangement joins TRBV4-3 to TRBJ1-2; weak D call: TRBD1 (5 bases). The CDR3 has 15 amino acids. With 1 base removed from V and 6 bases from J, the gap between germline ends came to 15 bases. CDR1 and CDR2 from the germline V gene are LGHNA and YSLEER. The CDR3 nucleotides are TGCGCCAGCAGCCAAGGAAGGCCAGGGAGAGATGGCTACACCTTC. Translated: CASSQGRPGRDGYTF.

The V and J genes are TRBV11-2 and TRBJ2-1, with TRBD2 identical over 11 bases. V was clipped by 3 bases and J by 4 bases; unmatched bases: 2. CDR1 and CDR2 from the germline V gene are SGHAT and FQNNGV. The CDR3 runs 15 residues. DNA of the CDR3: TGTGCCAGCAGCTTGGGGACTAGCGGTTACAATGAGCAGTTCTTC. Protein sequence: CASSLGTSGYNEQFF.

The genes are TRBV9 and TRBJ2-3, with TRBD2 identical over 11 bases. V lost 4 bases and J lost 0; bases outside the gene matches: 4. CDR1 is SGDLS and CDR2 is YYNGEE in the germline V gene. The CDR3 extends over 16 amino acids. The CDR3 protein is CASSPRLAGSTDTQYF. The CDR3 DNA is TGTGCCAGCAGCCCTCGACTAGCGGGAAGCACAGATACGCAGTATTTT.

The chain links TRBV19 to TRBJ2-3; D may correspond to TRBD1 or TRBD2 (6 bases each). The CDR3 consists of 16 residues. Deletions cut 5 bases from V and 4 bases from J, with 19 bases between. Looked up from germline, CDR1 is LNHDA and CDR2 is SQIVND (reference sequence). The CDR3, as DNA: TGTGCCAGTAGTCCTTTAGGGGGAGGAACGGCAGATACGCAGTATTTT. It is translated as CASSPLGGGTADTQYF.

CDR3 sequence: CSVTGPSSYEQYF. CDR3 coding DNA: TGCAGCGTAACCGGGCCGAGCTCCTACGAGCAGTACTTC. The V and J genes are TRBV29-1 and TRBJ2-7; no clear D. V was pared by 6 bases and J by 0 bases, with 12 bases between. This CDR3 contains 13 residues. Germline V CDR1 and CDR2: SQVTM, ANQGSEA.

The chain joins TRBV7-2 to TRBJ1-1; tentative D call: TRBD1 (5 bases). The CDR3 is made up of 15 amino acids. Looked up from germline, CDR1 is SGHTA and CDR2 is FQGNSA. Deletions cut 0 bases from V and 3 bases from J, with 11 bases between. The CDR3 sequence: CASSLAWGGYTEAFF. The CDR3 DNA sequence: TGTGCCAGCAGCTTAGCGTGGGGGGGGTACACTGAAGCTTTCTTT.

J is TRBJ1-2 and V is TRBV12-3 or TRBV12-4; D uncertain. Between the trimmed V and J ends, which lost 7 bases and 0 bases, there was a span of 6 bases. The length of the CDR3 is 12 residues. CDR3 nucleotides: TGTGCCAGCACCCCAGCTAACTATGGCTACACCTTC. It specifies CASTPANYGYTF.

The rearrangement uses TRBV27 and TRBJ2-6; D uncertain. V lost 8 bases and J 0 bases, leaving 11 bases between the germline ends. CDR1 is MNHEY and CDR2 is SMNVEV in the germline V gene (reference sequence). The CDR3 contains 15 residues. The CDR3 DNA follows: TGTGCCAGCTCCAGAGTGGGCTCTGGGGCCAACGTCCTGACTTTC. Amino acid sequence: CASSRVGSGANVLTF. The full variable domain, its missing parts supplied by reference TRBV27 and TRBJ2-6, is EAQVTQNPRYLITVTGKKLTVTCSQNMNHEYMSWYRQDPGLGLRQIYYSMNVEVTDKGDVPEGYKVSRKEKRNFPLILESPSPNQTSLYFCASSRVGSGANVLTFGAGSRLTVL.

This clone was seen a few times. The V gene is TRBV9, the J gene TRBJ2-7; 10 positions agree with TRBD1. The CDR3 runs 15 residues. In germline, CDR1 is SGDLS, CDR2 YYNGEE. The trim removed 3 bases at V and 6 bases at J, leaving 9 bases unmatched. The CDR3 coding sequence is TGTGCCAGCAGCGCGAGGGACAGGGGTTCGGCCGAGCAGTACTTC. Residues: CASSARDRGSAEQYF. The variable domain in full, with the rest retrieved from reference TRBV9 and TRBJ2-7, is DSGVTQTPKHLITATGQRVTLRCSPRSGDLSVYWYQQSLDQGLQFLIQYYNGEERAKGNILERFSAQQFPDLHSELNLSSLELGDSALYFCASSARDRGSAEQYFGPGTRLTVT.